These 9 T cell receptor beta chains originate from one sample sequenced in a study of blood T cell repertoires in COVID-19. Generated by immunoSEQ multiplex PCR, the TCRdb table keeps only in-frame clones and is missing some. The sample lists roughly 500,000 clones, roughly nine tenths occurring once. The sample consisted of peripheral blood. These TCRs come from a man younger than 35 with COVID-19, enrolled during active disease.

The CDR3 DNA reads as TGCGCCAGCAGCCGGGACAGTTACTATGGCTACACCTTC. Translated: CASSRDSYYGYTF. The chain recombines TRBV5-1 with TRBJ1-2; TRBD1 matches 7 bases. This CDR3 has 13 amino acids. From germline, CDR1 is SGHRS and CDR2 YFSETQ. The V and J ends lost 4 bases and 3 bases, in that order; junction bases with no gene match: 3.

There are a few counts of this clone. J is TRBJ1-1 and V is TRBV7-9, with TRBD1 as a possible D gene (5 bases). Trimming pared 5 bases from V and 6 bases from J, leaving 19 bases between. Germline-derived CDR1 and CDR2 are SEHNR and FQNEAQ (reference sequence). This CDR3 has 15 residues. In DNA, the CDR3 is TGTGCCAGCAGCCTAGACAGCCCGTTAATTTCTGAAGCTTTCTTT. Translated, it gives CASSLDSPLISEAFF.

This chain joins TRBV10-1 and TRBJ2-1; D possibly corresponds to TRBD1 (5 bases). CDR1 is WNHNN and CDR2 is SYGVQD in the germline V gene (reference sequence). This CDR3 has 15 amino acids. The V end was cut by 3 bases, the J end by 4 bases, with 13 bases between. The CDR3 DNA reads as TGCGCCAGCAGTGAAGAAAGGGGCAGATACAATGAGCAGTTCTTC. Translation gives CASSEERGRYNEQFF.

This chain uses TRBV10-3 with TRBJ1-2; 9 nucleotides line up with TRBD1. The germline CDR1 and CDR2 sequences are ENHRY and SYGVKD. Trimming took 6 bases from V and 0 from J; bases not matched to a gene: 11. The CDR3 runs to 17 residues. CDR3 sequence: CAIRDTGGPFTNYGYTF. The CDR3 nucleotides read TGTGCCATCAGGGACACAGGGGGCCCCTTTACTAACTATGGCTACACCTTC.

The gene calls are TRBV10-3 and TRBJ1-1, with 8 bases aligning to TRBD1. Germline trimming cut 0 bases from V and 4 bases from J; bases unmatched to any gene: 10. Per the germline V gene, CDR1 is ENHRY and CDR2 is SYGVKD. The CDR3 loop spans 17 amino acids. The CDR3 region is CAISESDRGGWSTEAFF. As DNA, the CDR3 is TGTGCCATCAGTGAGTCCGACAGGGGTGGCTGGAGCACTGAAGCTTTCTTT.

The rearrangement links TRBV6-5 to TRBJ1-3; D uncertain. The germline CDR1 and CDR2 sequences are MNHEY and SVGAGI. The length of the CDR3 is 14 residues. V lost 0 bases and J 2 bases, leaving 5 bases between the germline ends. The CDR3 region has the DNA TGTGCCAGCAGTTACTCCCCAGCTGGAAACACCATATATTTT. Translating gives CASSYSPAGNTIYF.

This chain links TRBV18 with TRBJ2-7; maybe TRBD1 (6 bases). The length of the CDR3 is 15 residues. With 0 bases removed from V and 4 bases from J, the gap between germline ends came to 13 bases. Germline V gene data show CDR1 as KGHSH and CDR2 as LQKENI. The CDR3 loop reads CASSPPVSGTYEQYF. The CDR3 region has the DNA TGTGCCAGCTCACCACCAGTGTCTGGGACATACGAGCAGTACTTC.

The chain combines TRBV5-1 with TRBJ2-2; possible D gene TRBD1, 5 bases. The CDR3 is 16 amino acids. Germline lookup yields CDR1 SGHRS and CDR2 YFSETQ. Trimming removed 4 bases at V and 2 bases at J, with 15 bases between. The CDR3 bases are TGCGCCAGCAGCGAACCGACAGAATCAAACACCGGGGAGCTGTTTTTT. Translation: CASSEPTESNTGELFF.

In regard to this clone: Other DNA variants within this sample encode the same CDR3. CDR3 sequence: CASSLAGGTYEQYF. CDR3 nucleotides: TGTGCCAGCAGCTTGGCCGGGGGTACCTACGAGCAGTACTTC. The V and J genes are TRBV5-5 and TRBJ2-7; TRBD2 might be the D (6 bases). Trimming pared 0 bases from V and 2 bases from J, leaving 9 bases between. Germline loops: CDR1 SGHKS, CDR2 YYEKEE (reference sequence). This CDR3 comprises 14 residues.